The next 21 T cell receptor beta chains were all read from a single sample in a study of low-dose radiotherapy and immunotherapy resistance in tumors. First-strand cDNA relied on TRAV- and TRBV-specific primers spanning alpha and beta chains. TCR amplification involved 15 to 25 PCR cycles with a constant-region primer and V-primer adapter. One entry per CDR3 protein, called by TCRdb with MiXCR from the reads. The top ten hold over 1.2% of the sample, which has under 95,000 distinct CDR3 sequences, 15% to 20% seen once. Sample time point: after trial treatment. Described treatment: LDRT plus nivolumab, ipilimumab, low-dose cyclophosphamide and aspirin (RACIN trial). The sample was PBMCs, taken after low-dose radiotherapy plus immunotherapy. The receptors were sampled from a male donor with prostate cancer.

This clonotype appeared many times. V and J are TRBV20-1 and TRBJ2-7, with 7 bases fitting TRBD2. V lost 1 base to trimming and J lost 1 base; unmatched junction nucleotides: 7. This CDR3 has 15 amino acids. Germline CDR1 is DFQATT and CDR2 is SNEGSKA (reference sequence). The CDR3 sequence: CSARVLGGGSYEQYF. DNA of the CDR3: TGCAGTGCTAGAGTCCTCGGCGGGGGATCCTACGAGCAGTACTTC.

J is TRBJ2-7 and V is TRBV12-3 or TRBV12-4; tentatively, D is TRBD1 or TRBD2 (5 bases each). V was trimmed by 5 bases and J by 3 bases, leaving 14 bases between them. This CDR3 is built from 14 residues. CDR3 sequence reads: CASSTLGAHYEQYF. CDR3 DNA: TGTGCCAGCAGTACCCTCGGGGCCCACTACGAGCAGTACTTC.

This clonotype showed up many times. The chain carries TRBV20-1 and TRBJ2-1; D ambiguous. Trimming shortened V by 2 bases and J by 0 bases, and 11 bases separated the two germline ends. Germline V lookup: CDR1 DFQATT, CDR2 SNEGSKA (reference sequence). The CDR3 is 15 residues long. The DNA for the CDR3 is TGCAGTGCTAGATCTGCGCGGAGCTCCTACAATGAGCAGTTCTTC. It translates to CSARSARSSYNEQFF.

This clonotype was counted at least ten times. This rearrangement joins TRBV7-2 to TRBJ1-2; 9 bases fit TRBD1. The CDR3 has 14 residues. After removal of 5 bases from V and 5 bases from J, the junction contained 6 bases not matched to a gene. Germline CDR1 is SGHTA and CDR2 is FQGNSA. The CDR3, as DNA: TGTGCCAGCAGCCAAAAGGGACAGGGATATGGCTACACCTTC. Amino acids: CASSQKGQGYGYTF.

Many counts were recorded for this clonotype. V gene TRBV4-1 combines with J gene TRBJ2-7; D is unresolved. V gave up 5 bases and J gave up 2 bases, with 13 bases separating them. The germline V gene encodes CDR1 MGHRA and CDR2 YSYEKL. This CDR3 spans 14 amino acids. In nucleotides, the CDR3 is TGCGCCAGCAGCTCCCACGGTGGGGCCTACGAGCAGTACTTC. Protein: CASSSHGGAYEQYF.

On this clonotype: This likely stems from a read error, as it lies one base from a far larger clone. The chain employs TRBV5-1 and TRBJ2-1; tentatively, D is TRBD2 (5 bases). Germline CDR1 and CDR2: SGHRS and YFSETQ. V lost 5 bases to trimming and J lost 10 bases, with 10 bases between them. The CDR3 totals 11 residues. The CDR3 DNA is TGCGCCAGCAGGAGGGAGTACGAGCAGTTCTTC. It codes for CASRREYEQFF.

The sample holds many counts of this clonotype. The chain is built from TRBV7-9 and TRBJ2-7; D is perhaps TRBD2 (5 bases). CDR3 length equals 14 residues. Germline-derived CDR1 and CDR2 are SEHNR and FQNEAQ (reference sequence). V dropped 3 bases and J dropped 4 bases, with 13 bases sitting between them. DNA for the CDR3: TGTGCCAGCAGCTTGGGAGCTAGTTCGTACGAGCAGTACTTC. It yields the protein CASSLGASSYEQYF. Supplemented by reference TRBV7-9 and TRBJ2-7, the full variable domain reads DTGVSQNPRHKITKRGQNVTFRCDPISEHNRLYWYRQTLGQGPEFLTYFQNEAQLEKSRLLSDRFSAERPKGSFSTLEIQRTEQGDSAMYLCASSLGASSYEQYFGPGTRLTVT.

This clonotype was detected many times. V is TRBV28 and J is TRBJ2-1, with 9 bases aligning to TRBD2. The J segment lost 6 bases and the V segment lost 8 bases, leaving 5 bases of the junction unmatched. CDR1 is MDHEN and CDR2 is SYDVKM in the germline V gene. CDR3 size: 13 residues. The CDR3 sequence: CASGTSPLNEQFF. The CDR3 DNA is TGTGCCAGCGGGACTAGCCCTCTCAATGAGCAGTTCTTC.

This chain joins TRBV6-5 and TRBJ2-1; 12 nucleotides match TRBD2. CDR3 length: 15 amino acids. Trimming cost V 4 bases and J 7 bases; bases outside gene matches: 5. The germline gives CDR1 MNHEY, CDR2 SVGAGI. The CDR3 DNA sequence: TGTGCCAGCAGTTTCTCTAGCGGGAGGGGTAATGAGCAGTTCTTC. Translated, it gives CASSFSSGRGNEQFF.

The chain combines TRBV20-1 with TRBJ2-7; 10 bases fit TRBD1. Losses at the gene ends were 0 bases for V and 4 bases for J; bases not matched to a gene: 6. This CDR3 region has 15 residues. Germline assignment: CDR1 DFQATT and CDR2 SNEGSKA (reference sequence). The DNA of the CDR3 is TGCAGTGCTAGAGATGGGGACAGGGGTGGGTACGAGCAGTACTTC. It encodes CSARDGDRGGYEQYF.

A note on this clonotype: A read error may explain this, as a much larger clone is one base away. This sequence joins TRBV30 and TRBJ1-2, with a weak D call TRBD1 (6 bases). The germline CDR1 and CDR2 sequences are GTSNPN and SVGIG (reference sequence). The CDR3 is 12 amino acids. CDR3 in amino acids: CAWTQGNYSYTF. The CDR3 DNA reads as TGTGCCTGGACACAGGGTAACTATAGCTACACCTTC.

Ten or more counts support this clonotype. The chain carries TRBV2 and TRBJ2-3, with no clear D. This CDR3 is 11 amino acids long. The V gene's germline CDR1 is SNHLY and CDR2 FYNNEI. V was cut by 3 bases and J by 8 bases, with 6 bases left in between. The CDR3, as DNA: TGTGCCAGCAGTGAGGCGGTTACGCAGTATTTT. Its translation is CASSEAVTQYF.

This clonotype was detected ten times or more. V and J are TRBV12-3 or TRBV12-4 and TRBJ1-2; D is undetermined. The CDR3 has 14 amino acids. Trimming removed 1 base at V and 0 bases at J, with 6 bases between. CDR3 nucleotide sequence: TGTGCCAGCAGTTTAGACAATGCTAACTATGGCTACACCTTC. This sequence encodes CASSLDNANYGYTF.

This clonotype appeared many times. The chain links TRBV20-1 to TRBJ2-7; D assignment may be TRBD1 or TRBD2 (6 bases each). The ends were cut back, 4 bases at V and 7 bases at J, with 11 bases in the middle. This CDR3 has 11 amino acids. Per germline, CDR1 DFQATT and CDR2 SNEGSKA (reference sequence). The CDR3 is CSANRAGEQYF. DNA for the CDR3: TGCAGTGCTAACAGGGCGGGGGAGCAGTACTTC.

This clonotype was seen many times. The rearrangement links TRBV20-1 to TRBJ2-7; a possible D gene is TRBD1 (6 bases). The length of the CDR3 is 13 residues. Germline values: CDR1 DFQATT, CDR2 SNEGSKA (reference sequence). V shed 5 bases and J shed 3 bases, with 14 bases lying between them. The CDR3 protein is CSAPGVGYYEQYF. The CDR3 DNA follows: TGCAGTGCTCCAGGGGTGGGATACTACGAGCAGTACTTC.

At least ten counts were recorded for this clonotype. The chain joins TRBV6-4 to TRBJ2-1; 12 bases agree with TRBD2. Trimming removed 4 bases from V and 3 bases from J; junction bases left unmatched: 1. Per germline, CDR1 MRHNA and CDR2 SNTAGT. The CDR3 extends over 15 amino acids. The CDR3 sequence is CASSASGRVYNEQFF. The CDR3 DNA follows: TGTGCCAGCAGTGCTAGCGGGAGGGTCTACAATGAGCAGTTCTTC.

Many counts were recorded for this clonotype. Here the CDR3 DNA reads TGTGCCACCAGCAGAGATCTGGCGGGAGGACCCACAGATACGCAGTATTTT. It yields the protein CATSRDLAGGPTDTQYF. J is TRBJ2-3 and V is TRBV15; 8 bases match TRBD2. The CDR3 runs to 17 residues. With V trimmed by 0 bases and J by 2 bases, 7 bases remained unmatched. CDR1 is LNHNV, CDR2 YYDKDF, per germline (reference sequence).

Note on this clonotype: A far larger clone differs by one base, so this is likely a read error. The chain links TRBV7-2 to TRBJ2-1; 8 nucleotides line up with TRBD2. The CDR3 loop spans 18 amino acids. Germline loops: CDR1 SGHTA, CDR2 FQGNSA. The ends lost 4 bases at V and 13 bases at J; junction bases unmatched: 24. CDR3 residues: CASSSARPGLVGKETQFF. The CDR3 DNA follows: TGTGCCAGCAGCTCGGCCCGCCCGGGACTAGTTGGAAAAGAGACCCAGTTCTTC.

This clonotype has a count of ten or more. This chain joins TRBV28 and TRBJ2-2; 9 bases are shared with TRBD2. The V gene's germline CDR1 is MDHEN and CDR2 SYDVKM. The V and J ends lost 3 bases and 4 bases, in that order; junction bases with no gene match: 3. This CDR3 has 15 amino acids. CDR3 sequence (DNA): TGTGCCAGCAGTTTGAGCGGGAGGCCCACCGGGGAGCTGTTTTTT. It is translated as CASSLSGRPTGELFF.

This clonotype was recorded at least ten times. The chain employs TRBV20-1 and TRBJ2-5; D unresolved. Trimming took off 5 bases at V and 2 bases at J, with 9 bases between the two ends. The CDR3 extends over 12 amino acids. The germline CDR1 and CDR2 sequences are DFQATT and SNEGSKA (reference sequence). The CDR3 loop is CSADTWQETQYF. In nucleotides, the CDR3 is TGCAGTGCTGACACCTGGCAAGAGACCCAGTACTTC.

This clonotype was observed many times. V is TRBV7-2 and J is TRBJ2-2; D call uncertain. V shed 5 bases and J shed 1 base, with 8 bases lying between them. The germline gives CDR1 SGHTA, CDR2 FQGNSA. This CDR3 is built from 14 residues. The CDR3 nucleotides read TGTGCCAGCAGCCGAGACTTGAACACCGGGGAGCTGTTTTTT. Protein product: CASSRDLNTGELFF.